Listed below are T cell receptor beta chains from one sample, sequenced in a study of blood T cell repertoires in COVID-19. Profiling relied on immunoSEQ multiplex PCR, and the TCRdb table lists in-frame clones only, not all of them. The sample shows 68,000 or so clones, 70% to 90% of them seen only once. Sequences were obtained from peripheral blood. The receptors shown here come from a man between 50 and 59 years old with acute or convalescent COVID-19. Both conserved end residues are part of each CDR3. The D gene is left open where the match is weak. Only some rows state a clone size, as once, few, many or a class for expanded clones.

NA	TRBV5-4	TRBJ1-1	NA	CASSRWGQFKAFF	TGTGCCAGCAGCCGATGGGGACAATTTAAAGCTTTCTTT
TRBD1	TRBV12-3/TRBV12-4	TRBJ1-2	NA	CASSLTGDGYTF	TGTGCCAGCAGTTTAACAGGGGATGGCTACACCTTC
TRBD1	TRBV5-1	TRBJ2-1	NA	CASSLEPGQAYNEQFF	TGCGCCAGCAGCTTGGAGCCGGGACAGGCTTACAATGAGCAGTTCTTC
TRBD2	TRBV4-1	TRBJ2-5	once	CASSRRFSGSGGETQYF	TGCGCCAGCAGCCGCCGATTTAGCGGGAGTGGAGGAGAGACCCAGTACTTC
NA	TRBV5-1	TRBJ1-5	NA	CASSPGGSSNQPQHF	TGCGCCAGCAGCCCCGGGGGTTCAAGCAATCAGCCCCAGCATTTT
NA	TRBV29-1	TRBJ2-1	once	CSVSLAASSYNEQFF	TGCAGCGTTTCCTTAGCAGCCAGCTCCTACAATGAGCAGTTCTTC
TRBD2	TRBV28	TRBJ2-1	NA	CASSFLGLAPYNEQFF	TGTGCCAGCAGTTTTTTGGGACTAGCCCCCTACAATGAGCAGTTCTTC
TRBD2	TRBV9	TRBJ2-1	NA	CASSVGGSGRFYEQFF	TGTGCCAGCAGCGTAGGGGGGAGCGGGAGGTTCTATGAGCAGTTCTTC
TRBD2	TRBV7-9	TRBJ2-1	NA	CASPATSGGSSYNEQFF	TGTGCCAGCCCCGCGACTAGCGGGGGGAGCTCCTACAATGAGCAGTTCTTC
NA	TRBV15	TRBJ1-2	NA	CATSSGRGSIYGYTF	TGTGCCACCAGCAGTGGTAGGGGATCGATCTATGGCTACACCTTC
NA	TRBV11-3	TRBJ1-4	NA	CASSLDYGAELFF	TGTGCCAGCAGCTTAGATTACGGTGCTGAACTGTTTTTT
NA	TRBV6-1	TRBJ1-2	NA	CASSEAATGLGGYTF	TGTGCCAGCAGTGAAGCGGCGACAGGTCTGGGTGGCTACACCTTC
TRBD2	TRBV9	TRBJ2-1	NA	CASSVEGGSWNEQFF	TGTGCCAGCAGCGTAGAGGGCGGGAGTTGGAATGAGCAGTTCTTC
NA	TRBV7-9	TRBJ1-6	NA	CASSFQGSYNSPLHF	TGTGCCAGCAGCTTTCAGGGGTCCTATAATTCACCCCTCCACTTT
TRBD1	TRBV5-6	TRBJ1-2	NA	CASSFSGQGYGYTF	TGTGCCAGCAGCTTTTCGGGACAGGGCTATGGCTACACCTTC
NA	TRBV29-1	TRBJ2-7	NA	CSVSRGSGEQYF	TGCAGCGTTTCCCGGGGGTCCGGCGAGCAGTACTTC
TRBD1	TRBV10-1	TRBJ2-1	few	CASSGDGTGVTNSYNEQFF	TGCGCCAGCAGCGGGGACGGGACAGGGGTTACTAATTCCTACAATGAGCAGTTCTTC
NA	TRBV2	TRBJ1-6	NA	CASSAGVYSPLHF	TGTGCCAGCAGTGCAGGCGTTTACTCACCCCTCCACTTT
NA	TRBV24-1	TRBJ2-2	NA	CATNTGMSNTGELFF	TGTGCCACCAATACAGGGATGTCGAACACCGGGGAGCTGTTTTTT
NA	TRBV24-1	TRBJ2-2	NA	CATRLNTGELFF	TGTGCCACGAGATTAAACACCGGGGAGCTGTTTTTT
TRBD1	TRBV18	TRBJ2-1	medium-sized	CASSLPGQGYEQFF	TGTGCCAGCTCACTACCGGGACAGGGCTATGAGCAGTTCTTC
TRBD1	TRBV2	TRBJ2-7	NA	CASSSGTGGFYEQYF	TGTGCCAGCAGTTCCGGGACAGGGGGCTTTTACGAGCAGTACTTC
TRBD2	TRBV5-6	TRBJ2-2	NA	CASSWTRQMAGELFF	TGTGCCAGCAGCTGGACTAGGCAGATGGCCGGGGAGCTGTTTTTT
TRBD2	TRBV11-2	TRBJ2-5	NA	CASSARLAGISTQYF	TGTGCCAGCAGCGCCCGACTAGCGGGGATCTCGACCCAGTACTTC
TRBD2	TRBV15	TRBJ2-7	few	CATSGGDSYEQYF	TGTGCCACCAGCGGGGGGGACTCCTACGAGCAGTACTTC
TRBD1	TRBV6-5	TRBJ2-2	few	CASSQGQTGELFF	TGTGCCAGCAGCCAGGGACAGACCGGGGAGCTGTTTTTT
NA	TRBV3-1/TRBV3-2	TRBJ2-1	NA	CASSQDPWEPMNEQFF	TGTGCCAGCAGCCAAGATCCGTGGGAGCCAATGAATGAGCAGTTCTTC
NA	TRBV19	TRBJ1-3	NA	CASKEPSPDSGNTIYF	TGTGCCAGTAAGGAACCTAGTCCGGACTCTGGAAACACCATATATTTT
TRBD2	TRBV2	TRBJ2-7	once	CARTSEISYEQYF	TGTGCCAGAACTAGCGAGATCTCCTACGAGCAGTACTTC
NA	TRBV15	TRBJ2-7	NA	CATSRAGDEQYF	TGTGCCACCAGCAGAGCGGGGGACGAGCAGTACTTC
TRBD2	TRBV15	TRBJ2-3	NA	CATSSQREPADTQYF	TGTGCCACCAGCAGCCAGCGGGAGCCGGCAGATACGCAGTATTTT
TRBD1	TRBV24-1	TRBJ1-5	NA	CATSGTGVGQPQHF	TGTGCCACCAGCGGGACAGGGGTAGGTCAGCCCCAGCATTTT
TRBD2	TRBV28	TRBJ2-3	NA	CASSPPGLASTDTQYF	TGTGCCAGCAGCCCCCCCGGACTAGCTAGCACAGATACGCAGTATTTT
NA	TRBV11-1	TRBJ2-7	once	CASSSKDVRDEQYF	TGTGCCAGCAGCTCTAAGGACGTGCGGGACGAGCAGTACTTC
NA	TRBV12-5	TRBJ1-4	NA	CASGLVAGDNEKLFF	TGTGCTAGTGGTTTGGTCGCGGGGGATAATGAAAAACTGTTTTTT
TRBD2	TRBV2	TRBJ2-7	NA	CASGGVGSYEQYF	TGTGCCAGCGGGGGGGTCGGATCCTACGAGCAGTACTTC
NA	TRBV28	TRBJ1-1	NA	CASSSPGQGNTEAFF	TGTGCCAGCAGTTCTCCGGGACAAGGGAACACTGAAGCTTTCTTT
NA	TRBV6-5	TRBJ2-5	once	CASSRQVGPETQYF	TGTGCCAGCAGCCGCCAGGTAGGCCCGGAGACCCAGTACTTC
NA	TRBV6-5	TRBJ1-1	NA	CASSYNRDSAVAFF	TGTGCCAGCAGTTATAACAGGGATTCGGCGGTGGCTTTCTTT
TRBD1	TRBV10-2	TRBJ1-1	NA	CASSEGTGFAEAFF	TGCGCCAGCAGTGAGGGGACAGGTTTTGCTGAAGCTTTCTTT
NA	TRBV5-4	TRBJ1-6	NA	CASSQRQTNSPLHF	TGTGCCAGCAGCCAGAGACAGACTAATTCACCCCTCCACTTT
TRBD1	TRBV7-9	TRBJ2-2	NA	CASSSPGTGGTGELFF	TGTGCCAGCAGTTCCCCCGGGACAGGGGGCACCGGGGAGCTGTTTTTT
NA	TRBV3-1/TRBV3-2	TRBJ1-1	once	CASSQEYRNTEAFF	TGTGCCAGCAGCCAAGAGTACAGGAACACTGAAGCTTTCTTT
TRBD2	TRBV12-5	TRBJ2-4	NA	CASGFTLGRDKNIQYF	TGTGCTAGTGGTTTCACCCTCGGGAGGGACAAAAACATTCAGTACTTC
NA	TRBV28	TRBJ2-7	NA	CASSLSQRQGGDEQYF	TGTGCCAGCAGTTTATCTCAGAGGCAGGGTGGCGACGAGCAGTACTTC
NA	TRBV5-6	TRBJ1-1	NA	CASSLQDLLTEAFF	TGTGCCAGCAGCTTACAGGATTTATTGACTGAAGCTTTCTTT